Reported below is one TCR beta chain. J lost 7 bases, V lost 2 bases, and 8 bases had no gene match. The CDR3 has 14 residues. CDR1 SGHKS and CDR2 YYEKEE come from the germline V gene (reference sequence). The data belong to a study of early T cells in non-severe SARS-CoV-2 infection. A single record per CDR3 protein comes from TCRdb applying MiXCR to the 5' RACE reads. Among about 24,000 distinct CDR3 sequences listed, about 4.5% were seen once. The receptor's source is an adult who was a healthcare worker with PCR-confirmed SARS-CoV-2 infection or an uninfected control (not recorded which). The chain has TRBV5-5 and TRBJ2-5, with 7 bases fitting TRBD2. Sequenced sample: whole blood. The CDR3 reads CASSFDREEVTQYF. Written as DNA, the CDR3 is TGTGCCAGCAGCTTTGACCGGGAGGAGGTGACCCAGTACTTC.